This paragraph reports one T cell receptor (beta chain). The antigen is unknown. The data were taken from a study of shared clonotypes between healthy human individuals. General study points: The sampled material consisted only of blood, and tissue repertoires are likely to differ. What rarefaction showed was incomplete sorted-subset sequencing despite large depth.

The CDR3 is made up of 14 amino acids. After removal of 6 bases from V and 0 bases from J, the junction contained 3 bases not matched to a gene. Germline assignment: CDR1 LNHDA and CDR2 SQIVND (reference sequence). Profiled with immunoSEQ multiplex PCR; TCRdb holds only in-frame clones, not every one. The sample carries about 380,000 clones, about 96% recorded once. The receptor comes from a man in his thirties or forties in good health. The J gene is TRBJ2-3, the V gene TRBV19, with 7 bases matching TRBD2. Specimen: memory CD8+ T cells sorted from blood. The sample's subset: CD45RO+ cells pooled with CCR7-negative TemRA cells. DNA for the CDR3: TGTGCCAGTAGCCAACTAGCGAGCACAGATACGCAGTATTTT. It translates to CASSQLASTDTQYF.